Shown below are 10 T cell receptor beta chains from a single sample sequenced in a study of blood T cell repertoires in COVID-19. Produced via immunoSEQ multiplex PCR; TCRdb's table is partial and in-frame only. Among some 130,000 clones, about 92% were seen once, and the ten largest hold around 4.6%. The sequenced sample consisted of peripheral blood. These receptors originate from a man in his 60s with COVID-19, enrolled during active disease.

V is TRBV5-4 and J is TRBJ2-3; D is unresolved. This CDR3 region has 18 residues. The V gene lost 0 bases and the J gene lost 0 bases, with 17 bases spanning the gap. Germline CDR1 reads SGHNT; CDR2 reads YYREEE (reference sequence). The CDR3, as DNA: TGTGCCAGCAGCTTGGGCCCCCTGTGGGCATCTAGCACAGATACGCAGTATTTT. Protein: CASSLGPLWASSTDTQYF. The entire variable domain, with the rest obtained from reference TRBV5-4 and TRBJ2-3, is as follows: ETGVTQSPTHLIKTRGQQVTLRCSSQSGHNTVSWYQQALGQGPQFIFQYYREEENGRGNFPPRFSGLQFPNYSSELNVNALELDDSALYLCASSLGPLWASSTDTQYFGPGTRLTVL.

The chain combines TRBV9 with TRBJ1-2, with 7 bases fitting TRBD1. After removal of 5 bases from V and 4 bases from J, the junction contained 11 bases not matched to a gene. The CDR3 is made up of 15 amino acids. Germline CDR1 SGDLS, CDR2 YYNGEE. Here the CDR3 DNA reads TGTGCCAGCAGTCCGAATCAGGGGGGCCTCTATGGCTACACCTTC. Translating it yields CASSPNQGGLYGYTF. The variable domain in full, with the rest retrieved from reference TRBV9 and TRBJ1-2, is DSGVTQTPKHLITATGQRVTLRCSPRSGDLSVYWYQQSLDQGLQFLIQYYNGEERAKGNILERFSAQQFPDLHSELNLSSLELGDSALYFCASSPNQGGLYGYTFGSGTRLTVV.

DNA of the CDR3: TGTGCCATCAGTGAGACAGGGCTTAGTAGGAACACTGAAGCTTTCTTT. Encoded protein: CAISETGLSRNTEAFF. The rearrangement uses TRBV10-3 and TRBJ1-1, with D tentatively TRBD1 (6 bases). The length of the CDR3 is 16 residues. The germline V and J ends were trimmed by 2 bases and 1 base, with 14 bases remaining between them. Per the germline V gene, CDR1 is ENHRY and CDR2 is SYGVKD.

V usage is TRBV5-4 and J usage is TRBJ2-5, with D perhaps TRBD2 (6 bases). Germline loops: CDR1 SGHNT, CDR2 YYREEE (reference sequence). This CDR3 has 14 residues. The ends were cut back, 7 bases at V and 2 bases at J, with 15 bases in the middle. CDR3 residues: CASRRGSVQETQYF. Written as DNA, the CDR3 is TGTGCCAGCCGCCGGGGGAGCGTTCAAGAGACCCAGTACTTC.

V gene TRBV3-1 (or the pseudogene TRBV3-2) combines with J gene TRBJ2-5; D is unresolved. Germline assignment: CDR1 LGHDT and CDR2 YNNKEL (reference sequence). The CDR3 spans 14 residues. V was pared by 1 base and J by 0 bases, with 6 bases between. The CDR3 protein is CASSQASDQETQYF. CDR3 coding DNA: TGTGCCAGCAGCCAAGCCAGCGACCAAGAGACCCAGTACTTC.

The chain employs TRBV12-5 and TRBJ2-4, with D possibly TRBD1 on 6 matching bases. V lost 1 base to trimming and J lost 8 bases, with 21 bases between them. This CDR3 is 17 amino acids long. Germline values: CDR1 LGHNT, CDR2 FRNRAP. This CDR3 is CASGLDISGHGIDIQYF. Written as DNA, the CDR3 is TGTGCTAGTGGTTTGGACATTTCGGGACACGGGATTGACATTCAGTACTTC.

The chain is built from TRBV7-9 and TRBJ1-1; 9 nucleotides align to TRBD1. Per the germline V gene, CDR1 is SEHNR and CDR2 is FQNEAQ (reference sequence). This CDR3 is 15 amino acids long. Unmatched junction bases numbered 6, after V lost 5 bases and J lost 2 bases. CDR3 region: CASSPRTGENTEAFF. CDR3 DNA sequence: TGTGCCAGCAGCCCGCGGACAGGGGAAAACACTGAAGCTTTCTTT.

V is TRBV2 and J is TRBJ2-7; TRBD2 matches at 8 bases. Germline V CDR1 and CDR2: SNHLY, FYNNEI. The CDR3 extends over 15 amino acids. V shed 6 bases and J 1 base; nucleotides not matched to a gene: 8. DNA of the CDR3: TGTGCCAGCAGAGGGGCGGGAGGTGAGTCCTACGAGCAGTACTTC. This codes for CASRGAGGESYEQYF.

The chain's CDR3 is CSASQANTEAFF. As DNA, the CDR3 is TGCAGTGCTAGTCAGGCGAACACTGAAGCTTTCTTT. V usage is TRBV20-1 and J usage is TRBJ1-1; no reliable D call. Germline CDR1 is DFQATT and CDR2 is SNEGSKA (reference sequence). The CDR3 runs to 12 residues. Trimming left V 3 bases short and J 1 base short, with 6 bases between.

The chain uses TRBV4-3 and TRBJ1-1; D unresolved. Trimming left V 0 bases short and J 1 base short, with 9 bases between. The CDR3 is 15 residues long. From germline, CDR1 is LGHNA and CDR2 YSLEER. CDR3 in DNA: TGCGCCAGCAGCCAAGAACCCCCAGGGAACACTGAAGCTTTCTTT. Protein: CASSQEPPGNTEAFF.